A single sample gave rise to the 4 T cell receptor beta chains below, sequenced in a study of blood T cells in healthy people across ages. Using a J-beta primer mix together with a sample-barcoded 5' primer, a second PCR was run for roughly 7 to 12 cycles. Using its own MiXCR run on the 5' RACE reads, TCRdb lists one record per CDR3 protein. The sample yields fewer than 900,000 distinct CDR3 sequences, around 46% seen once. The sample consisted of blood. These receptors all stem from an older woman in good health.

The chain combines TRBV10-1 with TRBJ2-3; D may match TRBD1 or TRBD2 (5 bases each). This CDR3 region has 15 residues. Looked up from germline, CDR1 is WNHNN and CDR2 is SYGVQD (reference sequence). The V and J ends lost 3 bases and 2 bases respectively, with 12 bases between them. This CDR3 is CASSDGGTYTDTQYF. The DNA of the CDR3 is TGCGCCAGCAGTGATGGGGGAACCTACACAGATACGCAGTATTTT.

This chain links TRBV12-3 or TRBV12-4 with TRBJ2-2; 9 positions agree with TRBD1. CDR3 length equals 17 residues. The V gene end was trimmed by 6 bases and the J gene end by 4 bases; junction bases not matched to a gene: 12. This chain's CDR3 is CASRRLTGTGPTGELFF. The DNA for the CDR3 is TGTGCCAGCAGACGTTTAACCGGGACAGGGCCCACCGGGGAGCTGTTTTTT.

This clonotype was seen only once. A read error may account for a junction end that differs from germline. The chain has TRBV6-2 or TRBV6-3 and TRBJ2-3; 14 bases are a match to TRBD2. The germline CDR1 and CDR2 sequences are MNHEY and SVGEGT. This CDR3 is built from 15 residues. The CDR3 loop is CASRTSGGAKDAQYF. The CDR3 bases are TGTGCCAGCAGGACTAGCGGGGGGGCCAAAGATGCGCAGTATTTT.

This clonotype was counted at least ten times. The chain employs TRBV13 and TRBJ2-5; TRBD2 matches at 12 bases. There are 15 residues in the CDR3. CDR1 PRHDT and CDR2 FYEKMQ come from the germline V gene (reference sequence). The V gene end was trimmed by 5 bases and the J gene end by 5 bases; junction bases not matched to a gene: 6. CDR3 region: CASSPLAGGLETQYF. As DNA, the CDR3 is TGTGCCAGCAGCCCCCTAGCGGGAGGGCTGGAGACCCAGTACTTC.